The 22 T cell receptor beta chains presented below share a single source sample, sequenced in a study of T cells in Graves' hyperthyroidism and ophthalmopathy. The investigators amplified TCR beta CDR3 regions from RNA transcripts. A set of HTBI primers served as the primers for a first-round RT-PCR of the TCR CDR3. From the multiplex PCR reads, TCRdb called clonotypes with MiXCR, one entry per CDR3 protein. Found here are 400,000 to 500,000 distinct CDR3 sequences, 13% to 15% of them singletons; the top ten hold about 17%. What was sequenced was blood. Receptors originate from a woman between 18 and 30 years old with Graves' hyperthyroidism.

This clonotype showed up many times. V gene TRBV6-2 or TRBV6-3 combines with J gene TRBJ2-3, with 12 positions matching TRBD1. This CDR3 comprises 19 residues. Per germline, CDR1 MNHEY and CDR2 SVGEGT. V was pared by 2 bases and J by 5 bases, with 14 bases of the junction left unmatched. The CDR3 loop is CASSYDPKRDRGQRDTQYF. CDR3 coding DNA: TGTGCCAGCAGTTACGATCCGAAGAGGGACAGGGGGCAGAGAGATACGCAGTATTTT.

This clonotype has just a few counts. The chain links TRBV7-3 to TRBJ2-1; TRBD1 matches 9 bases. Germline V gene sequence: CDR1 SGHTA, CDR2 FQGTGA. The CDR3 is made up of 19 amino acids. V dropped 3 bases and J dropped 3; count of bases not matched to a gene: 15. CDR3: CASSFGTGFNYLDYNEQFF. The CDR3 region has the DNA TGTGCCAGCAGCTTCGGGACAGGGTTCAACTACTTGGACTACAATGAGCAGTTCTTC.

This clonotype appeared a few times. In DNA, the CDR3 is TGCGCCAGCAGCTTGTGGGGCGGGAGTTCCCCCACCTCCTACAATGAGCAGTTCTTC. This codes for CASSLWGGSSPTSYNEQFF. The chain carries TRBV5-1 and TRBJ2-1; TRBD2 aligns across 7 bases. Trimming took 1 base from V and 0 from J; bases not matched to a gene: 13. The CDR3 has 19 amino acids. Germline assignment: CDR1 SGHRS and CDR2 YFSETQ.

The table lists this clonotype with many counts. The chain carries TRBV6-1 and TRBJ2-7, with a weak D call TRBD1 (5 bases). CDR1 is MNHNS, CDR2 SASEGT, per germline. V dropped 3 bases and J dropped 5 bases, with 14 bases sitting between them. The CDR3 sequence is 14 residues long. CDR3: CASSEAGKGHEQYV. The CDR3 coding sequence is TGTGCCAGCAGTGAGGCAGGGAAAGGGCACGAGCAGTACGTC.

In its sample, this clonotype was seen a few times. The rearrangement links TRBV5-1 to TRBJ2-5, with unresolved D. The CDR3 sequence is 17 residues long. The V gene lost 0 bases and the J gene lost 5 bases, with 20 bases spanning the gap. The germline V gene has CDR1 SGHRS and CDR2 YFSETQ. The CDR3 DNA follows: TGCGCCAGCAGCTTGGATCCGGGTTTTTCATTCGGGGAGACCCAGTACTTC. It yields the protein CASSLDPGFSFGETQYF.

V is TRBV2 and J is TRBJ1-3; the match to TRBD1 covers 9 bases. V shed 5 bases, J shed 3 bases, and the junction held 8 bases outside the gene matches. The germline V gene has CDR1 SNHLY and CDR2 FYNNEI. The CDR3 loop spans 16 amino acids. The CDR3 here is CASSYHRGRYGNTIYF. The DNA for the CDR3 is TGTGCCAGCAGTTACCACAGGGGGCGTTATGGAAACACCATATATTTT.

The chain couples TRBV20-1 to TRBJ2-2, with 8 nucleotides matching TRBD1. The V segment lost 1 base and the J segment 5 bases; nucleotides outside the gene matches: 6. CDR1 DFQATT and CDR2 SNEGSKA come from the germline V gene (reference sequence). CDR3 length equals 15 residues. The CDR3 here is CSARGTGRKTGELFF. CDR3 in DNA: TGCAGTGCTAGAGGGACAGGGAGAAAAACCGGGGAGCTGTTTTTT.

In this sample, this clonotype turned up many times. For the CDR3, the DNA is TGTGCCACCAGTGATCTAACGGCCTATAGCAATCAGCCCCAGCATTTT. Its protein is CATSDLTAYSNQPQHF. The chain links TRBV24-1 to TRBJ1-5; D unclear. Trimming removed 3 bases from V and 0 bases from J, with 11 bases in between. The CDR3 is 16 residues long. Germline CDR1 and CDR2: KGHDR and SFDVKD.

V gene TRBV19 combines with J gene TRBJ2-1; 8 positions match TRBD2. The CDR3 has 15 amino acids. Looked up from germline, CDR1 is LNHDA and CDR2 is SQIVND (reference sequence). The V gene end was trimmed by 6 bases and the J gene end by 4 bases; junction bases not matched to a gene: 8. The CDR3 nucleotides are TGTGCCAGTAGGATAACCGGGACTAGTTACAATGAGCAGTTCTTC. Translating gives CASRITGTSYNEQFF.

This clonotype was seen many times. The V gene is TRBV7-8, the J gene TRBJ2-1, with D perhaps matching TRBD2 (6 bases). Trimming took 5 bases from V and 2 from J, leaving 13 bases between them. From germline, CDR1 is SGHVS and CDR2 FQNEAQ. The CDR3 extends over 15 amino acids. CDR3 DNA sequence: TGTGCCAGCAGCCTCGGTGGGAGGACCTACAATGAGCAGTTCTTC. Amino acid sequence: CASSLGGRTYNEQFF.

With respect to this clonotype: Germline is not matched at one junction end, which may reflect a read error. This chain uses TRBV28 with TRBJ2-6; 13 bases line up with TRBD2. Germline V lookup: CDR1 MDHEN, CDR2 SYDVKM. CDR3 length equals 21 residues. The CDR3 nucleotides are TGTGCCAGCAGTAGCCAACCGGGACTAGCGGGATTAGGGTCTGGGGCAAACGTCCTGACTTTC. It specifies CASSSQPGLAGLGSGANVLTF.

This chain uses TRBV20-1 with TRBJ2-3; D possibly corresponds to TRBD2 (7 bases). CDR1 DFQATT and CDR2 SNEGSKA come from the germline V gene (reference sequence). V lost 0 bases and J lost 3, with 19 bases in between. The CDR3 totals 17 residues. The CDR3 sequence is CSARDYRGADGTDTQYF. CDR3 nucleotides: TGCAGTGCTAGAGATTACCGGGGGGCCGATGGGACAGATACGCAGTATTTT.

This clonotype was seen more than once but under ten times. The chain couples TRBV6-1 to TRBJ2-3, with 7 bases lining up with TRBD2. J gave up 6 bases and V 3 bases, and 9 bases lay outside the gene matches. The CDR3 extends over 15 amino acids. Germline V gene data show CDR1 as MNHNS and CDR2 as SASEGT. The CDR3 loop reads CASSDAGGRVDTQYF. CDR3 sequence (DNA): TGTGCCAGCAGTGATGCAGGCGGGAGAGTGGATACGCAGTATTTT.

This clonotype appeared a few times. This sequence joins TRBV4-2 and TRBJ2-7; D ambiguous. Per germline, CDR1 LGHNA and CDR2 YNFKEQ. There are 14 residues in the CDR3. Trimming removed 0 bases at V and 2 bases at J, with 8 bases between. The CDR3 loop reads CASSQEIGPYEQYF. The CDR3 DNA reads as TGTGCCAGCAGCCAAGAAATAGGTCCCTACGAGCAGTACTTC.

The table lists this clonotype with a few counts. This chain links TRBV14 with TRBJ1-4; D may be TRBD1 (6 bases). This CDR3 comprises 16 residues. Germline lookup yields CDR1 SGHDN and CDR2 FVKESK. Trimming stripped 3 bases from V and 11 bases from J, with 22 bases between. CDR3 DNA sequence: TGTGCCAGCAGCCACCGACCGGGACACCTCGGGGTTAAACTGTTTTTT. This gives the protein CASSHRPGHLGVKLFF. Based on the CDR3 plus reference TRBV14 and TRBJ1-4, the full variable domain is EAGVTQFPSHSVIEKGQTVTLRCDPISGHDNLYWYRRVMGKEIKFLLHFVKESKQDESGMPNNRFLAERTGGTYSTLKVQPAELEDSGVYFCASSHRPGHLGVKLFFGSGTQLSVL.

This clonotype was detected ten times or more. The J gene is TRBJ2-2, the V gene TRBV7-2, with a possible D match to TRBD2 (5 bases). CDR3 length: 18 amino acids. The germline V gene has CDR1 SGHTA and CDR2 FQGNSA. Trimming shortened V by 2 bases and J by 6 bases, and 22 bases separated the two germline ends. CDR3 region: CASSLPFRGRGLAGELFF. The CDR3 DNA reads TGTGCCAGCAGCTTACCCTTTAGAGGGAGAGGGTTGGCCGGGGAGCTGTTTTTT.

The CDR3 DNA follows: TGTGCCAGCACCTCCCGGGGGGCTAGAGGCTACACCTTC. Translating gives CASTSRGARGYTF. This chain links TRBV5-8 with TRBJ1-2; D perhaps matches TRBD1 (6 bases). The CDR3 runs 13 residues. Per germline, CDR1 SGHTS and CDR2 YDEGEE. Between the trimmed V and J ends, which lost 6 bases and 8 bases, there was a span of 17 bases.

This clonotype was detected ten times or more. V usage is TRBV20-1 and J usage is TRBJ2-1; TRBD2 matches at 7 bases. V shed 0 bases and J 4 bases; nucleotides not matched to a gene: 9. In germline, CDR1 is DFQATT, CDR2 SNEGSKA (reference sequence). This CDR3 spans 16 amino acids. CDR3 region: CSARDGASGQYNEQFF. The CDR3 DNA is TGCAGTGCTAGAGATGGCGCTAGCGGCCAATACAATGAGCAGTTCTTC.

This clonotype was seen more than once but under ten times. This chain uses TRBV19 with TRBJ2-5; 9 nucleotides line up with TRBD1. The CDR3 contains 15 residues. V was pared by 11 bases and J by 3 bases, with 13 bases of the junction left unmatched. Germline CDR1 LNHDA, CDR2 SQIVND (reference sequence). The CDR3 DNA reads TGTGCCGCGGGACAGGGACCTTTACAGAAAGAGACCCAGTACTTC. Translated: CAAGQGPLQKETQYF.

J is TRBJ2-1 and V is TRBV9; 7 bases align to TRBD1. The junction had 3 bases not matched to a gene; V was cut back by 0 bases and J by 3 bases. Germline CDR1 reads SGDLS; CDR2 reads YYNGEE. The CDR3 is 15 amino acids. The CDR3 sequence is CASSVARGNYNEQFF. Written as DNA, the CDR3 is TGTGCCAGCAGCGTAGCCAGGGGGAACTACAATGAGCAGTTCTTC. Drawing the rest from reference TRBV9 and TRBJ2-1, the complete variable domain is DSGVTQTPKHLITATGQRVTLRCSPRSGDLSVYWYQQSLDQGLQFLIQYYNGEERAKGNILERFSAQQFPDLHSELNLSSLELGDSALYFCASSVARGNYNEQFFGPGTRLTVL.

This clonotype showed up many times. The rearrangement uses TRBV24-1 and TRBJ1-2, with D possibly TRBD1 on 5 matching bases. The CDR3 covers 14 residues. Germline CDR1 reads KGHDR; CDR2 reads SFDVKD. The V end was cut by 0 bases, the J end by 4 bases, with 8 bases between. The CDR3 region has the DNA TGTGCCACCAGTGATTTGGACAGAACCTATGGCTACACCTTC. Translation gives CATSDLDRTYGYTF.

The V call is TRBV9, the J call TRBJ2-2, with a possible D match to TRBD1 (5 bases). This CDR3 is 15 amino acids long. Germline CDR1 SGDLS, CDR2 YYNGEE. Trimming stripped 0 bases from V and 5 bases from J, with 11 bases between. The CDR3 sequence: CASSVAQGRTGELFF. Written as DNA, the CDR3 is TGTGCCAGCAGCGTAGCGCAGGGAAGGACCGGGGAGCTGTTTTTT.